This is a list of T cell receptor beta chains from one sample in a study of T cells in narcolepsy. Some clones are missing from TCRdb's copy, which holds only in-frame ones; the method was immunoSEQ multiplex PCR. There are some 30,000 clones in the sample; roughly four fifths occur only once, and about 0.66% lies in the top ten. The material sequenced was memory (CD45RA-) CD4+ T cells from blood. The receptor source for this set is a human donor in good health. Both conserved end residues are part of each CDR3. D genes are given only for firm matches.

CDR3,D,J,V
CASRPGQQETQYF,.,TRBJ2-5,TRBV6-6
CASSEQGSSTDTQYF,.,TRBJ2-3,TRBV6-1
CASSGASGGLQETQYF,TRBD2,TRBJ2-5,TRBV10-1
CASRYRGRADEKLFF,TRBD1,TRBJ1-4,TRBV6-5
CATSTGGNTEAFF,TRBD1,TRBJ1-1,TRBV28
CASRGAQAALTF,.,TRBJ1-2,TRBV6-6
CASSLSGGLTRDGYTF,.,TRBJ1-2,TRBV7-2
CASSSPGSVDTEAFF,.,TRBJ1-1,TRBV27
CASSGGSLNQPQHF,.,TRBJ1-5,TRBV2
CASSAPGFKLFF,.,TRBJ1-4,TRBV5-6
CASSQLSGGAGEQFF,TRBD2,TRBJ2-1,TRBV7-8
CASSPEGAGNTIYF,.,TRBJ1-3,TRBV18
CASSYGSMNTEAFF,.,TRBJ1-1,TRBV6-6
CASSLPNRDRGAEKLFF,TRBD1,TRBJ1-4,TRBV5-1
CASSVGTVNNSPLHF,TRBD1,TRBJ1-6,TRBV5-1
CAISSRLADSTDTQYF,TRBD2,TRBJ2-3,TRBV10-3
CASSWLHVTDKNTEAFF,.,TRBJ1-1,TRBV28
CASSMEVRVPPYEQYF,.,TRBJ2-7,TRBV19
CATQGTSGNTIYF,.,TRBJ1-3,TRBV10-3
CASSFEGGQFF,.,TRBJ2-1,TRBV28
CASSPPGGLSNEQFF,TRBD1,TRBJ2-1,TRBV4-3
CASSFLTTGGYNEQFF,TRBD1,TRBJ2-1,TRBV13
CASSLTENQPQHF,.,TRBJ1-5,TRBV6-1